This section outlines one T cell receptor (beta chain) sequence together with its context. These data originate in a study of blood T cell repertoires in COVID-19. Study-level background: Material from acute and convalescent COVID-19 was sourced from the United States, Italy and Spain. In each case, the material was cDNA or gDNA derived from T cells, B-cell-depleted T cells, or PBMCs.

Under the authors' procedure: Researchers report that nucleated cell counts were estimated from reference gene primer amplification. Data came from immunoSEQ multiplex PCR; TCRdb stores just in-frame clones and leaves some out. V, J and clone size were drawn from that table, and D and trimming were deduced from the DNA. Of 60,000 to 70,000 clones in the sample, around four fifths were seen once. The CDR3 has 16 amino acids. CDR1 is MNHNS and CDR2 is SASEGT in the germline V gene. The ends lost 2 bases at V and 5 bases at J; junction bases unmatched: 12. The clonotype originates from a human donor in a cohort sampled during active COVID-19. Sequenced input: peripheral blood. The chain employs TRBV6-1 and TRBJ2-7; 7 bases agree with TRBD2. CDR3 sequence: CASSESFGGTGNEQYF. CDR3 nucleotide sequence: TGTGCCAGCAGTGAAAGCTTCGGGGGGACGGGAAACGAGCAGTACTTC.